This T cell receptor beta chain emerged from a study of blood T cell repertoires in COVID-19. The overall study: The samples span acute and convalescent COVID-19 from the United States, Italy and Spain. The cDNA or gDNA used as material had been derived from T cells, B-cell-depleted T cells, or PBMCs.

Germline loops: CDR1 SNHLY, CDR2 FYNNEI. With 4 bases removed from V and 2 bases from J, the gap between germline ends came to 5 bases. The CDR3 length is 12 residues. The table came from immunoSEQ multiplex PCR; TCRdb's copy has only in-frame clones and leaves some out. Here the sample spans about 220,000 clones, 80% to 90% being singletons. This clone has a single count. This chain uses TRBV2 with TRBJ2-5; no clear D. The clonotype comes from a woman aged 60 to 75 who had recovered from COVID-19. Input material: peripheral blood. The CDR3 DNA reads TGTGCCAGCAGTGGCGAACAAGAGACCCAGTACTTC. As protein: CASSGEQETQYF.